The 15 T cell receptor beta chains reported below all come from one sample, sequenced in a study of blood T cell repertoires in COVID-19. This table comes from immunoSEQ multiplex PCR, and its TCRdb copy is limited to in-frame clones, with some not included. Of approximately 56,000 clones in the sample, around 81% were seen once. Material: peripheral blood. These receptors were taken from a man aged 70 or older with active COVID-19.

The V and J genes are TRBV7-8 and TRBJ1-4; 8 positions match TRBD1. The CDR3 runs 14 residues. CDR1 and CDR2 from the germline V gene are SGHVS and FQNEAQ. J gave up 7 bases and V 4 bases, and 5 bases lay outside the gene matches. The CDR3 sequence is CASSYQGAGEKLFF. CDR3 DNA sequence: TGTGCCAGCAGCTATCAGGGGGCCGGTGAAAAACTGTTTTTT.

The V and J genes are TRBV3-1 (or the pseudogene TRBV3-2) and TRBJ2-1, with D possibly being TRBD2 (5 bases). Trimming removed 3 bases from V and 3 bases from J, with 12 bases in between. Per the germline V gene, CDR1 is LGHDT and CDR2 is YNNKEL (reference sequence). CDR3 length: 15 residues. CDR3 bases: TGTGCCAGCAGCCAGGGTCCCGGACTCTACAATGAGCAGTTCTTC. Amino acid sequence: CASSQGPGLYNEQFF.

The genes are TRBV9 and TRBJ2-1, with 8 bases fitting TRBD2. CDR1 is SGDLS and CDR2 is YYNGEE in the germline V gene. The CDR3 covers 15 residues. V was clipped by 0 bases and J by 6 bases; unmatched bases: 5. CDR3 nucleotide sequence: TGTGCCAGCAGCGTAGGGCTAGCGGGTGCCAATGAGCAGTTCTTC. Translation gives CASSVGLAGANEQFF.

The CDR3 region is CSVGGGTYEQYF. Here the CDR3 DNA reads TGCAGCGTTGGAGGGGGTACCTACGAGCAGTACTTC. The chain couples TRBV29-1 to TRBJ2-7; tentative D call: TRBD1 (6 bases). The CDR3 spans 12 residues. V was pared by 4 bases and J by 2 bases, with 9 bases between. Germline V gene data show CDR1 as SQVTM and CDR2 as ANQGSEA.

V and J are TRBV5-4 and TRBJ1-2; 9 positions match TRBD1. This CDR3 is built from 16 residues. The trim removed 4 bases at V and 4 bases at J, leaving 11 bases unmatched. Germline-derived CDR1 and CDR2 are SGHNT and YYREEE (reference sequence). The DNA of the CDR3 is TGTGCCAGCAGCGCCCTACAGGGGGCGGCTCGCTATGGCTACACCTTC. Its protein is CASSALQGAARYGYTF.

The chain combines TRBV4-3 with TRBJ1-2; TRBD1 aligns across 7 bases. The V gene end was trimmed by 4 bases and the J gene end by 5 bases; junction bases not matched to a gene: 10. Per germline, CDR1 LGHNA and CDR2 YSLEER. This CDR3 contains 15 residues. CDR3 bases: TGCGCCAGCAGCCCCCCGGACAGGCAATTTTATGGCTACACCTTC. The encoded protein is CASSPPDRQFYGYTF.

The chain recombines TRBV12-3 or TRBV12-4 with TRBJ1-2; TRBD1 is a possible D gene (6 bases). The CDR3 is 13 amino acids. The ends were cut back, 4 bases at V and 4 bases at J, with 10 bases in the middle. The CDR3 sequence is CASSWTAPYGYTF. The CDR3, as DNA: TGTGCCAGCAGTTGGACAGCCCCCTATGGCTACACCTTC.

This chain connects TRBV24-1 to TRBJ2-3; TRBD1 matches 10 bases. With 9 bases clipped from V and 4 bases from J, the junction kept 6 bases outside the gene matches. CDR3 length equals 14 residues. CDR1 and CDR2 from the germline V gene are KGHDR and SFDVKD. CDR3 in amino acids: CATGDRGGADTQYF. The CDR3 bases are TGTGCCACCGGGGACAGGGGCGGTGCAGATACGCAGTATTTT.

In its sample, this clone was seen once. The chain couples TRBV10-3 to TRBJ2-1; D not certain. V dropped 6 bases and J dropped 2 bases, with 11 bases sitting between them. Germline V gives CDR1 ENHRY, CDR2 SYGVKD. The CDR3 consists of 14 residues. The CDR3 DNA reads TGTGCCATCAGATCAGCGTCAACCTACAATGAGCAGTTCTTC. It yields the protein CAIRSASTYNEQFF.

The V and J genes are TRBV11-1 and TRBJ1-2, with D unclear. The V end was cut by 1 base, the J end by 8 bases, with 8 bases between. The germline CDR1 and CDR2 sequences are SGHAT and FQDESV (reference sequence). This CDR3 contains 12 residues. The chain's CDR3 is CASSLGRGGYTF. CDR3 bases: TGTGCCAGCAGCTTAGGGCGCGGCGGCTACACCTTC.

The rearrangement links TRBV29-1 to TRBJ2-3; 7 positions agree with TRBD2. The J segment lost 0 bases and the V segment lost 3 bases, leaving 3 bases of the junction unmatched. The germline V gene encodes CDR1 SQVTM and CDR2 ANQGSEA. There are 14 residues in the CDR3. The CDR3 bases are TGCAGCGTTGACCAGCGGGAAAGCACAGATACGCAGTATTTT. This translates into CSVDQRESTDTQYF.

V and J are TRBV5-6 and TRBJ1-4; D gene ambiguous. CDR3 length equals 14 residues. V was shortened by 1 base and J by 5 bases, with 9 bases between the two germline ends. Germline values: CDR1 SGHDT, CDR2 YYEEEE. CDR3 DNA: TGTGCCAGCAGCTTGTACCAGATAAATGAAAAACTGTTTTTT. Its protein is CASSLYQINEKLFF.

A remark on this clone: The sample has other DNA sequences that encode this CDR3 too. The V and J genes are TRBV2 and TRBJ1-6; 7 positions agree with TRBD1. Germline V gene lookup returns CDR1 SNHLY and CDR2 FYNNEI. The CDR3 totals 16 residues. J lost 3 bases, V lost 6 bases, and 8 bases had no gene match. CDR3 DNA sequence: TGTGCCAGCAGACTGACAGGGACTAGCTATAATTCACCCCTCCACTTT. Translation gives CASRLTGTSYNSPLHF.

This clone was found once. V is TRBV27 and J is TRBJ1-6, with TRBD1 matching 10 bases. Germline V lookup: CDR1 MNHEY, CDR2 SMNVEV (reference sequence). The CDR3 spans 15 residues. The junction had 1 base not matched to a gene; V was cut back by 5 bases and J by 3 bases. CDR3 nucleotide sequence: TGTGCCAGCAGTCGGACAGGGGGCTATAATTCACCCCTCCACTTT. Translated, it gives CASSRTGGYNSPLHF.

The gene calls are TRBV4-3 and TRBJ1-3; a weak D match, TRBD1 (6 bases). Per germline, CDR1 LGHNA and CDR2 YSLEER. The CDR3 contains 16 residues. V dropped 5 bases and J dropped 1 base, with 15 bases sitting between them. The CDR3 loop reads CASSDNRDHSGNTIYF. CDR3 in DNA: TGCGCCAGCAGCGACAACAGGGATCATTCTGGAAACACCATATATTTT.